The text below deals with one T cell receptor (beta chain). As yet, its antigen is unknown. The CDR3 sequence is 14 residues long. CDR1 is SGHVS and CDR2 is FNYEAQ in the germline V gene. The ends were cut back, 8 bases at V and 4 bases at J, with 17 bases in the middle. The source of the sample is a study of siplizumab effects on memory and regulatory T cells. Findings and caveats of the study: Naive T cells were seemingly more diverse than memory cells, and major contributions to the alloresponse seemed to be made by them. Siplizumab brought about a significant reduction in alloreactive sequences traceable to unstimulated CD4+ memory cells. Mapping to unstimulated subsets was achieved for only a minor fraction of alloreactive clones.

Profiling relied on immunoSEQ multiplex PCR, and the TCRdb table lists in-frame clones only, not all of them. The sample contains tens of thousands of clones, roughly 89% of which appear only once. The sequenced material came from CD8+ T cells sorted from blood. J is TRBJ1-2 and V is TRBV7-6; TRBD1 might be the D (5 bases). This TCR derives from a human donor in good health. CDR3 protein: CASGEGERGYGYTF. The CDR3 DNA reads TGTGCCAGCGGGGAGGGCGAAAGGGGCTATGGCTACACCTTC.